Presented here are 15 T cell receptor beta chains from one specimen sequenced in a study of CD8 T cells in Susac syndrome. Random hexamers were used to reverse transcribe an amount of roughly 0.45 to 1 ug RNA. One entry per CDR3 protein, called by TCRdb with MiXCR from the immunoSEQ multiplex PCR reads. Here the sample spans about 140,000 distinct CDR3 sequences, roughly 95% being singletons. The sequencing input was CD4+ T cells from PBMCs. Receptors were obtained from a human donor in good health.

The rearrangement joins TRBV13 to TRBJ2-7; 9 bases line up with TRBD1. The CDR3 runs to 16 residues. Germline lookup yields CDR1 PRHDT and CDR2 FYEKMQ (reference sequence). J was trimmed by 6 bases and V by 3 bases; bases with no gene match: 12. The DNA for the CDR3 is TGTGCCAGCAGCTTTAAATCCGGGACAGGGTCTGGCGAGCAGTACTTC. Translating it yields CASSFKSGTGSGEQYF.

The V call is TRBV5-4, the J call TRBJ2-1, with 8 bases identical to TRBD1. This CDR3 is 15 amino acids long. After removal of 4 bases from V and 5 bases from J, the junction contained 8 bases not matched to a gene. CDR1 is SGHNT, CDR2 YYREEE, per germline (reference sequence). This CDR3 reads CASSSNRGSHNEQFF. The CDR3 DNA is TGTGCCAGCAGCAGCAACAGGGGGAGCCACAATGAGCAGTTCTTC.

This chain links TRBV7-6 with TRBJ2-7, with no clear D. V gave up 0 bases and J gave up 3 bases, with 9 bases separating them. The CDR3 is made up of 14 amino acids. The V gene's germline CDR1 is SGHVS and CDR2 FNYEAQ. CDR3 region: CASSLAGRDYEQYF. DNA for the CDR3: TGTGCCAGCAGCTTAGCAGGGCGAGACTACGAGCAGTACTTC.

This chain links TRBV6-1 with TRBJ2-7; 9 bases align to TRBD2. Germline V gives CDR1 MNHNS, CDR2 SASEGT. The trim removed 7 bases at V and 2 bases at J, leaving 3 bases unmatched. This CDR3 spans 13 amino acids. The CDR3 DNA follows: TGTGCCAGCAATAGCGGGAGTGCCTACGAGCAGTACTTC. It specifies CASNSGSAYEQYF.

The chain is built from TRBV7-9 and TRBJ2-7; D could derive from TRBD1 or TRBD2 (5 bases each). This CDR3 has 14 amino acids. Trimming stripped 1 base from V and 7 bases from J, with 14 bases between. The germline V gene has CDR1 SEHNR and CDR2 FQNEAQ (reference sequence). CDR3 DNA: TGTGCCAGCAGCTTAGTACGGGACCTGGAGGAGCAGTACTTC. Translated: CASSLVRDLEEQYF.

The J gene is TRBJ1-5, the V gene TRBV12-3 or TRBV12-4, with D hard to call. The CDR3 spans 11 residues. V was trimmed by 1 base and J by 6 bases, leaving 1 base between them. The CDR3 here is CASSLGQPQHF. The CDR3 bases are TGTGCCAGCAGTTTAGGTCAGCCCCAGCATTTT.

J is TRBJ2-1 and V is TRBV29-1; D assignment may be TRBD1 or TRBD2 (5 bases each). Per the germline V gene, CDR1 is SQVTM and CDR2 is ANQGSEA. This CDR3 region has 16 residues. Trimming removed 2 bases at V and 7 bases at J, with 21 bases between. The CDR3 loop reads CSVEFEADTPRNEQFF. In nucleotides, the CDR3 is TGCAGCGTTGAATTCGAAGCGGACACCCCAAGGAATGAGCAGTTCTTC.

The chain carries TRBV29-1 and TRBJ2-3; D call uncertain. The V and J ends lost 8 bases and 6 bases respectively, with 15 bases between them. Germline V gene data show CDR1 as SQVTM and CDR2 as ANQGSEA. This CDR3 is 12 amino acids long. CDR3 amino acids: CSSQKVIDTQYF. CDR3 sequence (DNA): TGCAGCTCTCAAAAGGTCATCGATACGCAGTATTTT.

The rearrangement joins TRBV7-2 to TRBJ2-5; D is undetermined. CDR1 is SGHTA, CDR2 FQGNSA, per germline. Trimming removed 5 bases at V and 4 bases at J, with 5 bases between. The CDR3 consists of 11 residues. CDR3 DNA: TGTGCCAGCAGCATAACAGAGACCCAGTACTTC. Protein: CASSITETQYF.

This clonotype appeared a few times. The chain combines TRBV7-2 with TRBJ2-1; a possible D gene is TRBD2 (6 bases). Trimming removed 3 bases at V and 1 base at J, with 10 bases between. The CDR3 runs to 15 residues. Germline V CDR1 and CDR2: SGHTA, FQGNSA. The CDR3 region is CASSFRGTSYNEQFF. CDR3 bases: TGTGCCAGCAGCTTTCGCGGGACGTCCTACAATGAGCAGTTCTTC.

V usage is TRBV7-2 and J usage is TRBJ2-7; 7 nucleotides line up with TRBD2. The germline gives CDR1 SGHTA, CDR2 FQGNSA. There are 16 residues in the CDR3. With V trimmed by 0 bases and J by 7 bases, 12 bases remained unmatched. The CDR3 here is CASSLAWGAGRGEQYF. The CDR3 DNA reads TGTGCCAGCAGCTTAGCGTGGGGAGCGGGAAGAGGGGAGCAGTACTTC.

V is TRBV20-1 and J is TRBJ2-7, with 8 bases aligning to TRBD1. The junction had 11 bases not matched to a gene; V was cut back by 0 bases and J by 7 bases. CDR1 DFQATT and CDR2 SNEGSKA come from the germline V gene (reference sequence). The CDR3 is 15 amino acids. The CDR3 nucleotides are TGCAGTGCTAGAGATTCCGGGACAGGTGGAGGAGAGCAGTACTTC. Encoded protein: CSARDSGTGGGEQYF.

This clonotype was seen once. This chain links TRBV4-2 with TRBJ2-2; 10 bases map to TRBD2. Germline values: CDR1 LGHNA, CDR2 YNFKEQ. The V segment lost 4 bases and the J segment 4 bases; nucleotides outside the gene matches: 9. CDR3 length: 17 amino acids. CDR3 loop: CASSLRAGGPGTGELFF. The CDR3 DNA reads TGTGCCAGCAGCCTCCGAGCGGGAGGGCCAGGCACCGGGGAGCTGTTTTTT.

The chain combines TRBV5-1 with TRBJ2-1; D might be TRBD2 (6 bases). The CDR3 is 16 amino acids. The V gene lost 3 bases and the J gene lost 10 bases, with 23 bases spanning the gap. Germline V gene sequence: CDR1 SGHRS, CDR2 YFSETQ. CDR3 nucleotides: TGCGCCAGCAGCTCGCGGACTAACCGTAACGTCTTGGAGCAGTTCTTC. This gives the protein CASSSRTNRNVLEQFF.

This clonotype was seen just once. The chain links TRBV20-1 to TRBJ1-1; D unresolved. Germline loops: CDR1 DFQATT, CDR2 SNEGSKA (reference sequence). V gave up 3 bases and J gave up 0 bases, with 5 bases separating them. This CDR3 spans 12 amino acids. CDR3 nucleotides: TGCAGTGCTAGCCCGGTGAACACTGAAGCTTTCTTT. It translates to CSASPVNTEAFF.